The T cell receptor (beta chain) under discussion was sequenced for a study of beta chain features in type 1 diabetes. The study's findings and limits: A possible short-template PCR bias applies equally to patients and controls. TCRB CDR3s were moderately but significantly shorter in Type 1 diabetes patients in all four CD4+ subsets. It was not settled here whether HLA type affects TCRB rearrangement. VDJ junctions from type 1 diabetes patients carried fewer insertions and larger deletions.

To note about this clone: Its specificity is unknown.

Every isolated RNA sample was fully reverse transcribed, so sequencing captured expressed TCRB transcripts. Profiled with immunoSEQ multiplex PCR; TCRdb holds only in-frame clones, not every one. This repertoire shows 550,000 to 850,000 clones, over 10% found once; its top ten account for approximately 0.02%. V was clipped by 0 bases and J by 4 bases, with 13 bases between them. This CDR3 is built from 15 residues. Germline V gene sequence: CDR1 MGHRA, CDR2 YSYEKL. Input material: naive CD4+ T cells from blood. This clonotype originated in a man aged 18 to 30 with type 1 diabetes. The chain employs TRBV4-1 and TRBJ2-7; possible D gene TRBD2, 5 bases. CDR3 coding DNA: TGCGCCAGCAGCCAAGATACCGCTAGCTGGTACGAGCAGTACTTC. Residues: CASSQDTASWYEQYF.